The clone carrying this TCR beta chain has more than one count but fewer than ten. Antigen specificity is unknown. This sample was taken from a study of CD8 T cells in ankylosing spondylitis. Findings of the study overall: Seemingly characteristic of ankylosing spondylitis blood was a TCR beta motif consisting of roughly 8 highly homologous variants. Certain motif variants had earlier appeared in reactive arthritis synovial fluid and blood.

TCRdb reprocessed the 5' RACE reads with MiXCR, giving one entry per CDR3 protein. The data hold 750,000 to 850,000 distinct CDR3 sequences, with 10% to 15% observed a single time. The V end lost 1 base, the J end lost 1 base, and 20 bases lay between the germline ends. This CDR3 is built from 18 residues. CDR1 and CDR2 (germline): LGHNA, YSLEER. The clonotype originates from a male donor with ankylosing spondylitis. Material for sequencing was blood, either unsorted or a sorted T cell fraction (not recorded which). This chain joins TRBV4-3 and TRBJ2-7; D tentatively reads TRBD1 or TRBD2 (5 bases each). CDR3 sequence reads: CASSQGVLRDGRSYEQYF. CDR3 in DNA: TGCGCCAGCAGCCAAGGGGTGTTGAGGGACGGACGGTCCTACGAGCAGTACTTC.